Listed below are T cell receptor beta chains from one sample, sequenced in a study of T cells in Graves' hyperthyroidism and ophthalmopathy. MiXCR was run by TCRdb on the multiplex PCR reads, yielding one entry per CDR3 protein. The data hold 250,000 to 300,000 distinct CDR3 sequences, with roughly 13% observed a single time. Sequenced sample: blood. All receptors come from a woman aged 40 to 50 with Graves' hyperthyroidism. Each CDR3 is given with its conserved first and last residue. The order of the fields is clone size, V gene, J gene, CDR3 protein. Clone size appears in some rows only: once, few, many, or a class for an expanded clone.

clone_size: few; v_call: TRBV14; j_call: TRBJ2-3; cdr3_aa: CASSHVTGTDTQYF
clone_size: .; v_call: TRBV3-1; j_call: TRBJ1-5; cdr3_aa: CASSQDEAQPQHF
clone_size: .; v_call: TRBV6-1; j_call: TRBJ1-6; cdr3_aa: CAIAMDSNSPLHF
clone_size: many; v_call: TRBV10-3; j_call: TRBJ1-2; cdr3_aa: CAISESGQRRMGYTF
clone_size: many; v_call: TRBV7-8; j_call: TRBJ1-2; cdr3_aa: CASSLGGGDYGYTF
clone_size: many; v_call: TRBV12-3/TRBV12-4; j_call: TRBJ1-5; cdr3_aa: CASTFSNQPQHF
clone_size: .; v_call: TRBV2; j_call: TRBJ2-5; cdr3_aa: CASSSTGARETQYF
clone_size: .; v_call: TRBV7-8; j_call: TRBJ2-7; cdr3_aa: CASSIGGISYEQYF
clone_size: many; v_call: TRBV12-3/TRBV12-4; j_call: TRBJ1-6; cdr3_aa: CASRARGEAPLHF
clone_size: .; v_call: TRBV6-1; j_call: TRBJ1-2; cdr3_aa: CASRATGRGYGYTF
clone_size: many; v_call: TRBV6-1; j_call: TRBJ2-3; cdr3_aa: CASRPGQSDTQYF
clone_size: few; v_call: TRBV20-1; j_call: TRBJ2-5; cdr3_aa: CSASGEQETQYF
clone_size: many; v_call: TRBV27; j_call: TRBJ1-5; cdr3_aa: CASRLGGQGFQPQHF
clone_size: .; v_call: TRBV6-2/TRBV6-3; j_call: TRBJ2-3; cdr3_aa: CASSSKDTQYF
clone_size: many; v_call: TRBV30; j_call: TRBJ2-2; cdr3_aa: CAMQGSGELFF
clone_size: many; v_call: TRBV10-3; j_call: TRBJ2-7; cdr3_aa: CAISEWRDQGYEQYF
clone_size: few; v_call: TRBV9; j_call: TRBJ1-4; cdr3_aa: CASSVGSTNEKLFF
clone_size: many; v_call: TRBV18; j_call: TRBJ2-5; cdr3_aa: CASSPAGLKGETQYF
clone_size: many; v_call: TRBV7-2; j_call: TRBJ1-1; cdr3_aa: CASSLIQGWITEAFF
clone_size: .; v_call: TRBV4-2; j_call: TRBJ2-7; cdr3_aa: CASSQAAGLSYEQYF
clone_size: few; v_call: TRBV7-2; j_call: TRBJ2-4; cdr3_aa: CASSDRVGNIQYF
clone_size: many; v_call: TRBV3-1; j_call: TRBJ2-3; cdr3_aa: CASSQGRAGLTDTQYF
clone_size: .; v_call: TRBV5-8; j_call: TRBJ2-5; cdr3_aa: CASSPIDRQETQYF
clone_size: many; v_call: TRBV18; j_call: TRBJ1-5; cdr3_aa: CASSVQINQPQHF
clone_size: many; v_call: TRBV6-1; j_call: TRBJ2-3; cdr3_aa: CASSKGQGATDTQYF
clone_size: .; v_call: TRBV6-1; j_call: TRBJ1-3; cdr3_aa: CASNRQGDPRGNTIYF
clone_size: .; v_call: TRBV6-2/TRBV6-3; j_call: TRBJ1-1; cdr3_aa: CASSYGRPEGFTEAFF
clone_size: many; v_call: TRBV7-6; j_call: TRBJ2-1; cdr3_aa: CASSVGQGVYEQFF
clone_size: many; v_call: TRBV12-3/TRBV12-4; j_call: TRBJ2-7; cdr3_aa: CASSSRGLAGGQYF
clone_size: many; v_call: TRBV6-5; j_call: TRBJ2-7; cdr3_aa: CASSYQGSSYEQYF
clone_size: .; v_call: TRBV20-1; j_call: TRBJ2-1; cdr3_aa: CSAEGASNEQFF